A selection of T cell receptor beta chains follows, all from one sample in a study of regulatory T cells in long-lasting Graves disease. From the multiplex PCR reads, TCRdb called clonotypes with MiXCR, one entry per CDR3 protein. The repertoire includes about 540,000 distinct CDR3 sequences, 13% of them detected once, and approximately 9.3% sits in the top ten. These sequences were also reported in another study, on T cells in Graves' hyperthyroidism and ophthalmopathy.

Specimen: peripheral blood mononuclear cells (PBMCs), collected at new diagnosis, from a patient treated with antithyroid drugs. These TCRs come from a man aged 25-40 years with Graves disease. Both conserved end residues are part of each CDR3. D genes are given only for firm matches. Not all rows give a size; the values are once, few, many and, for expanded clones, a class.

abundance,j_gene,d_gene,v_gene,CDR3aa,CDR3nt
many,TRBJ1-1,NA,TRBV7-8,CASSLLEKTEAFF,TGTGCCAGCAGCTTACTCGAGAAGACTGAAGCTTTCTTT
NA,TRBJ2-1,NA,TRBV29-1,CSVPGRLKSSYNEQFF,TGCAGCGTTCCTGGGCGTCTAAAGAGCTCCTACAATGAGCAGTTCTTC
few,TRBJ1-1,NA,TRBV5-1,CASSWAGLRTGNTEAFF,TGCGCCAGCAGCTGGGCTGGGTTGAGGACGGGGAACACTGAAGCTTTCTTT
many,TRBJ2-1,NA,TRBV18,CASSPVPDNEQFF,TGTGCCAGCTCACCAGTGCCAGACAATGAGCAGTTCTTC
many,TRBJ2-7,NA,TRBV2,CASSEAYGDEQYF,TGTGCCAGCAGTGAAGCGTATGGCGACGAGCAGTACTTC
few,TRBJ2-3,NA,TRBV11-2,CASSLVQGRTDTQYF,TGTGCCAGCAGCTTAGTACAGGGTAGAACAGATACGCAGTATTTT
few,TRBJ1-5,TRBD1,TRBV19,CASSLQGARGQPQHF,TGTGCCAGTAGTTTACAGGGGGCTCGGGGACAGCCCCAGCATTTT
NA,TRBJ2-5,TRBD1,TRBV2,CASSGGRDNQETQYF,TGTGCCAGCTCAGGGGGCCGGGACAACCAAGAGACCCAGTACTTC
NA,TRBJ1-2,NA,TRBV29-1,CSVDKGYGGYTF,TGCAGCGTTGACAAAGGATACGGTGGCTACACCTTC
many,TRBJ2-5,NA,TRBV6-2/TRBV6-3,CASSLWDQTQYF,TGTGCCAGCAGTCTCTGGGACCAGACCCAGTACTTC
many,TRBJ2-3,TRBD2,TRBV28,CASSLYGLAGGSDTQYF,TGTGCCAGCAGTTTATACGGACTAGCGGGAGGCTCAGATACGCAGTATTTT
few,TRBJ1-2,NA,TRBV9,CASSGDGHHYGYTF,TGTGCCAGCAGCGGGGACGGACACCACTATGGCTACACCTTC
few,TRBJ2-2,TRBD2,TRBV9,CASSVGAGEVGELFF,TGTGCCAGCAGCGTAGGGGCGGGAGAGGTCGGGGAGCTGTTTTTT
many,TRBJ2-3,NA,TRBV24-1,CATSDSREPTDTQYF,TGTGCCACCAGTGACTCGAGAGAGCCCACAGATACGCAGTATTTT
many,TRBJ2-7,TRBD2,TRBV2,CASSGTSASSYEQYF,TGTGCCAGCAGTGGGACTAGCGCGAGTTCCTACGAGCAGTACTTC
many,TRBJ2-7,NA,TRBV27,CASRYTDSSYEQYF,TGTGCCAGCCGATACACCGACAGCTCCTACGAGCAGTACTTC
many,TRBJ1-6,NA,TRBV6-1,CASSPSLGRNSPLHF,TGTGCCAGCAGCCCCTCGCTAGGAAGAAATTCACCCCTCCACTTT
NA,TRBJ2-3,TRBD2,TRBV20-1,CSGLADTDTQYF,TGCAGTGGACTAGCGGACACAGATACGCAGTATTTT